Sequencing of this TCR beta chain was carried out in a study of siplizumab effects on memory and regulatory T cells. Notes on this clone: Its antigen remains unknown.

Findings of the study overall: The majority of clones, roughly 80-95% of proliferating CD4+ or CD8+ clones, lacked an assignable naive or memory phenotype.

TCR templates numbering 75,000 to 100,000 were assayed per sample. Sequencing was performed with immunoSEQ multiplex PCR; in TCRdb, only in-frame clones are kept and a portion is missing. The sample lists some 100,000 clones, 90% to 95% occurring once. Sequencing input: CD8+ T cells sorted from blood. This clonotype was obtained from a human donor in good health.

This CDR3 is CASSSPGLAGVRTDTQYF. In nucleotides, the CDR3 is TGTGCCAGCAGCAGCCCGGGACTAGCGGGAGTTCGCACAGATACGCAGTATTTT. The chain combines TRBV21-1 with TRBJ2-3; the tabulated D call, TRBD2, remains unverified against the DNA. TRBV21-1 is a pseudogene segment. This CDR3 is built from 18 residues.